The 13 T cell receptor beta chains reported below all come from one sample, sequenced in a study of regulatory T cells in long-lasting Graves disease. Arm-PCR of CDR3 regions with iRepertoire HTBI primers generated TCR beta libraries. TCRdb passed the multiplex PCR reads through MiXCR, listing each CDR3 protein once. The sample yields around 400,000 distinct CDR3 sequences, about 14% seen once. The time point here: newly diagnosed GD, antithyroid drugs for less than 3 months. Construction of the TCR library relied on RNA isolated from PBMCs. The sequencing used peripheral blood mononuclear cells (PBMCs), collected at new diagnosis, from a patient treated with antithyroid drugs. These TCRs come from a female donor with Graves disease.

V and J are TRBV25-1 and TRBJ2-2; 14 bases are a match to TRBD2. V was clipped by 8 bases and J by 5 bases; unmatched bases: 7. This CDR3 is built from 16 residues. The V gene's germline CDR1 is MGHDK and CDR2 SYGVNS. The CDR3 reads CASSGLAGVETGELFF. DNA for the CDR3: TGTGCCAGCTCGGGACTAGCGGGAGTAGAGACCGGGGAGCTGTTTTTT.

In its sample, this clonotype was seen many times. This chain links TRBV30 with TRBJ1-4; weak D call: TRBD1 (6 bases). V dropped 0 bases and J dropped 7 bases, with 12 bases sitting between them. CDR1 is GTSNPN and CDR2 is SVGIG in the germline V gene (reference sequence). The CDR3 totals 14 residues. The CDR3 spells CAWSVGGSGEKLFF. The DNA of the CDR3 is TGTGCCTGGAGTGTAGGGGGATCGGGTGAAAAACTGTTTTTT.

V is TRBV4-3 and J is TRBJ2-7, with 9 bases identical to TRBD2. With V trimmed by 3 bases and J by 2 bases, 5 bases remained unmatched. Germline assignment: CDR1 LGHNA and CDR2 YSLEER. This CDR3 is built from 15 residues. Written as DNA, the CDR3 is TGCGCCAGCAGCCAGACTAGCGGAGCCGCCTACGAGCAGTACTTC. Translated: CASSQTSGAAYEQYF.

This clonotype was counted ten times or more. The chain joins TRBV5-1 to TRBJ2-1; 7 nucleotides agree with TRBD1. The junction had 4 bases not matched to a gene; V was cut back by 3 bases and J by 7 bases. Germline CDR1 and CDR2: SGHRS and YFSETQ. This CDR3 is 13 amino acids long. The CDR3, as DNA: TGCGCCAGCAGCTCTAACAGGGGAAATGAGCAGTTCTTC. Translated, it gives CASSSNRGNEQFF.

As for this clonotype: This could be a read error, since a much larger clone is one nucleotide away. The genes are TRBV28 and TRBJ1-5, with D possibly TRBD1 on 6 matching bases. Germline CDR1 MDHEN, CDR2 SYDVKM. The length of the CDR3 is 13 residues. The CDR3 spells CASIKQGSSSQRF. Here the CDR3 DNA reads TGTGCCAGCATCAAACAGGGCTCCAGTTCCCAGCGTTTT.

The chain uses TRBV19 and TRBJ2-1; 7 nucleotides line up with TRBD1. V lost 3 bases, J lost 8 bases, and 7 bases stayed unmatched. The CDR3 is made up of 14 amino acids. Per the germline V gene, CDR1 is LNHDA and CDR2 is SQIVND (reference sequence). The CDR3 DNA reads TGTGCCAGTAGTATTGCAGGGGGTGGCGATGAGCAGTTCTTC. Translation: CASSIAGGGDEQFF.

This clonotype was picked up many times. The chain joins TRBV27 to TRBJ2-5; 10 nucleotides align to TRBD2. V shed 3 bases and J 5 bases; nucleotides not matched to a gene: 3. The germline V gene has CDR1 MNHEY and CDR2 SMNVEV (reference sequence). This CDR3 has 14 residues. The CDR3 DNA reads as TGTGCCAGCAGTTTTTCGACTAGCGGGGAGACCCAGTACTTC. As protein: CASSFSTSGETQYF.

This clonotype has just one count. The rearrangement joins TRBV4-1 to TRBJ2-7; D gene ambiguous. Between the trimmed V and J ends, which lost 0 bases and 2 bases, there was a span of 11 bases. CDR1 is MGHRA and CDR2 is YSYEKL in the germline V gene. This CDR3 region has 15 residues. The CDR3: CASSQELGTAYEQYF. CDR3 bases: TGCGCCAGCAGCCAAGAGCTCGGCACCGCCTACGAGCAGTACTTC.

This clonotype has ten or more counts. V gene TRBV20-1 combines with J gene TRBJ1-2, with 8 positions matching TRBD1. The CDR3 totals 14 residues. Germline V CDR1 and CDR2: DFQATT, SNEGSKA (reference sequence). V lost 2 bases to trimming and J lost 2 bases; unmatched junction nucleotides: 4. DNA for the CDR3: TGCAGTGCTAGAACAGACAGGGGAAACTATGGCTACACCTTC. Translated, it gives CSARTDRGNYGYTF.

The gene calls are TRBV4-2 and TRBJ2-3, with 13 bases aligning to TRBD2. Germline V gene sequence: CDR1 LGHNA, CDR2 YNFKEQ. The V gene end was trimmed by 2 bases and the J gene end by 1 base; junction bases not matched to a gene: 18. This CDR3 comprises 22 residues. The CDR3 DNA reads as TGTGCCAGCAGCCAACTACGATTCAACCGGACTAGCGGGAGATTCGGCACAGATACGCAGTATTTT. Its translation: CASSQLRFNRTSGRFGTDTQYF.

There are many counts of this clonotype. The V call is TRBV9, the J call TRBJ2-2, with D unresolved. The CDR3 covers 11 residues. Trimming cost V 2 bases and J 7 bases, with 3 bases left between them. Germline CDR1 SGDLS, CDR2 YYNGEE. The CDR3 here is CASSVGGELFF. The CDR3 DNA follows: TGTGCCAGCAGCGTGGGCGGGGAGCTGTTTTTT.

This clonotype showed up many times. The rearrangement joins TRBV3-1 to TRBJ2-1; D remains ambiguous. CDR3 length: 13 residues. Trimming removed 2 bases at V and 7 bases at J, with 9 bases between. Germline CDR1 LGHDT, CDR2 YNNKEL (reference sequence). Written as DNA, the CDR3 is TGTGCCAGCAGCCAATCTACCGGTAATGAGCAGTTCTTC. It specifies CASSQSTGNEQFF.

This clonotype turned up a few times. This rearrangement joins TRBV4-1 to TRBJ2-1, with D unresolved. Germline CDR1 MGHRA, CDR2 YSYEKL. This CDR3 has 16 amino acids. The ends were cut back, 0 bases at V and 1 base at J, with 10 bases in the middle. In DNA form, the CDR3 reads TGCGCCAGCAGCCAAGACCCCGTGGGGTCCTACAATGAGCAGTTCTTC. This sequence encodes CASSQDPVGSYNEQFF.